The sample holds many counts of the clone carrying this T cell receptor (beta chain). What it binds is unknown. This sample was taken from a study of blood T cells in healthy people across ages. General study results and limits: It was the long-lived donors that had more naive CD4+ cells and higher diversity than aged donors. It was not known whether donors were CMV positive (a possible confounder of expanded clonotype changes).

CDR3 length equals 14 residues. The V gene end was trimmed by 6 bases and the J gene end by 4 bases; junction bases not matched to a gene: 5. From germline, CDR1 is ENHRY and CDR2 SYGVKD. Primers used in a second PCR of roughly 6 to 11 cycles were a sample-barcoded 5' primer and a J-beta primer mix. The template-switch adaptor, which had 12 random nucleotides, put a tag on each cDNA molecule. TCRdb re-called the 5' RACE reads with MiXCR, one entry per CDR3 protein. This table holds 650,000 to 1,000,000 distinct CDR3 sequences, about 37% found once. Material for sequencing was blood. The TCR was taken from a young man in good health. The gene calls are TRBV10-3 and TRBJ2-3, with 9 bases fitting TRBD2. The DNA of the CDR3 is TGTGCCATCAGGAATAGCGGGGGCGCAGATACGCAGTATTTT. It encodes CAIRNSGGADTQYF.